These T cell receptor beta chains were read from a single sample in a study of blood T cell repertoires in COVID-19. TCRdb's table, derived via immunoSEQ multiplex PCR, lists solely in-frame clones and lacks some. Among some 190,000 clones listed, 75% to 80% were seen once. Sequenced material: peripheral blood. Receptors were obtained from a woman in her forties or fifties with active or convalescent COVID-19. The CDR3 runs from the conserved cysteine through the conserved F or W.

V,length,J,CDR3
TRBV21-1,18,TRBJ2-7,CASSSHSGLAGVRYEQYF
TRBV5-1,15,TRBJ1-1,CASSYNRNGGAEAFF
TRBV30,15,TRBJ1-3,CAWSSPWASGNTIYF
TRBV9,19,TRBJ2-2,CASSVNRRRGGPDTGELFF
TRBV5-1,15,TRBJ1-6,CASSLVGDTGTPLHF
TRBV28,14,TRBJ2-1,CASSPMAGAGEQFF
TRBV7-8,15,TRBJ2-3,CASSPSSGLTDTQYF
TRBV14,15,TRBJ2-2,CASSPTALPTGELFF
TRBV2,15,TRBJ2-7,CASSPRGQGPYEQYF
TRBV27,15,TRBJ1-5,CASRPTGQGSQPQHF
TRBV5-6,15,TRBJ2-7,CASSLGASGPLEQYF
TRBV7-8,13,TRBJ1-6,CASSLGGLGPLHF
TRBV29-1,12,TRBJ2-7,CSVTGSLYEQYF
TRBV30,14,TRBJ1-5,CAWRAGGSNQPQHF
TRBV28,15,TRBJ2-7,CASISGGTVGYEQYF
TRBV30,13,TRBJ1-2,CAWSVQGSYGYTF
TRBV2,13,TRBJ1-6,CASRPGGNSPLHF
TRBV11-2,13,TRBJ1-3,CASSSSTVDTIYF
TRBV19,18,TRBJ1-5,CASSWGGTGSHSNQPQHF
TRBV11-2,13,TRBJ1-6,CASSPDRDSPLHF
TRBV2,13,TRBJ2-5,CASSVGRGETQYF
TRBV5-1,16,TRBJ1-2,CASSLVPGEGGYGYTF
TRBV30,12,TRBJ1-1,CAWSVGTGIVFF
TRBV6-2/TRBV6-3,16,TRBJ1-5,CASSSPRQGGNQPQHF
TRBV11-2,19,TRBJ2-4,CASSLAGSGRAGAKNIQYF
TRBV21-1,17,TRBJ2-3,CASSESPWLWATDTQYF
TRBV9,16,TRBJ2-1,CASSVAGSGGPYEQFF
TRBV5-1,17,TRBJ2-2,CASSSRGDPANTGELFF
TRBV9,16,TRBJ2-5,CASSALSQGAKETQYF
TRBV12-3/TRBV12-4,12,TRBJ2-1,CASSFSQGEQFF
TRBV7-9,14,TRBJ2-1,CASSLALAGNEQFF
TRBV27,13,TRBJ1-2,CASRRNRGTGYTF
TRBV5-6,15,TRBJ1-4,CASSLERGLNEKLFF
TRBV7-9,17,TRBJ1-2,CASSLELRAGGNYGYTF
TRBV19,14,TRBJ1-1,CASSRYRVNTEAFF
TRBV29-1,14,TRBJ1-1,CSVTHRGQGTEAFF
TRBV30,14,TRBJ1-6,CACPRGTRGSPLHF
TRBV6-6,14,TRBJ2-3,CASTLNLAGDTQYF
TRBV7-8,15,TRBJ2-4,CASSLTPTAKNIQYF
TRBV7-2,13,TRBJ1-1,CASRATGATEAFF
TRBV19,17,TRBJ2-2,CASSIGSGGAVTGELFF
TRBV11-3,14,TRBJ2-3,CASSDRGRTDTQYF
TRBV7-3,14,TRBJ1-2,CASSPTGDYGGYTF
TRBV7-9,14,TRBJ1-2,CASSPGAGRDGYTF
TRBV7-2,15,TRBJ1-2,CASSGGQSASYGYTF
TRBV11-1,14,TRBJ2-2,CASSLNFGKGWLFF
TRBV12-2,16,TRBJ1-5,CASRLAPRYSNQPQHF
TRBV15,11,TRBJ2-7,CATSRAGEQYF
TRBV5-4,16,TRBJ1-2,CASSRGGTGGIYGYTF
TRBV19,15,TRBJ2-7,CASSPGTSGVYEQYF